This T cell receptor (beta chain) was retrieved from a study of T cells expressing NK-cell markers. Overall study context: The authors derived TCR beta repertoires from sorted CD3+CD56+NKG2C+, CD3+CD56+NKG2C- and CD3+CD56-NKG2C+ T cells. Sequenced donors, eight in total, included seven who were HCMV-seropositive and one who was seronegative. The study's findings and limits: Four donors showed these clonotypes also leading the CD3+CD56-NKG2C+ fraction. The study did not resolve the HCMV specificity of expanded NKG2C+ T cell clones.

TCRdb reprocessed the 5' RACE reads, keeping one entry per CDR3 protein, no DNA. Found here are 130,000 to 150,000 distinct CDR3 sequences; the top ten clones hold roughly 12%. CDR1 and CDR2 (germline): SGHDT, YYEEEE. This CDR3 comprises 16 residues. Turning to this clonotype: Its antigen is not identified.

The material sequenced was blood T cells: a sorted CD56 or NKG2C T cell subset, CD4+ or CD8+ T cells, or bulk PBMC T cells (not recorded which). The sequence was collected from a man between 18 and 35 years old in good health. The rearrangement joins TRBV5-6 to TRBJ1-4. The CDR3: CASSSLHVAGREKLFF.